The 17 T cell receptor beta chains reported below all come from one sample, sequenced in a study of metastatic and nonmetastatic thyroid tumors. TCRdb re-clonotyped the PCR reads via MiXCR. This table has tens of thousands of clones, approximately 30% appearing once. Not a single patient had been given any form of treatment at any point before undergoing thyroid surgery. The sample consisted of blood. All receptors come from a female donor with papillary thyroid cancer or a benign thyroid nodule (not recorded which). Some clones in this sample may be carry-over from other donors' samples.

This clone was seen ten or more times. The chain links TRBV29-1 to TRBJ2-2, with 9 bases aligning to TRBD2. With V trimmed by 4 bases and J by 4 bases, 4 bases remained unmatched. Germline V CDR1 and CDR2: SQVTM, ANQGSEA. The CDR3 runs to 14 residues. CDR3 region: CSVANSGGTGELFF. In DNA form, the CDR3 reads TGCAGCGTTGCCAATAGCGGGGGCACCGGGGAGCTGTTTTTT.

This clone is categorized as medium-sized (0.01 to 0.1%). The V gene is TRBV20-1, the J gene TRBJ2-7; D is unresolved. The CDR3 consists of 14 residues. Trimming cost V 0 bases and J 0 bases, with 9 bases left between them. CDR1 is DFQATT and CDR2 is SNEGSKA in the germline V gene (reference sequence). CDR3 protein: CSAREGYSSYEQYF. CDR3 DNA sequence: TGCAGTGCTAGAGAGGGTTATAGCTCCTACGAGCAGTACTTC.

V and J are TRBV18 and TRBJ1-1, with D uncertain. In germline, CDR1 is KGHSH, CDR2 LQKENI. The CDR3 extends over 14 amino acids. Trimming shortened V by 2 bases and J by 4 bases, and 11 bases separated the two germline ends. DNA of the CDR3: TGTGCCAGCTCACCAAAACAACCCTTCACTGAAGCTTTCTTT. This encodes CASSPKQPFTEAFF.

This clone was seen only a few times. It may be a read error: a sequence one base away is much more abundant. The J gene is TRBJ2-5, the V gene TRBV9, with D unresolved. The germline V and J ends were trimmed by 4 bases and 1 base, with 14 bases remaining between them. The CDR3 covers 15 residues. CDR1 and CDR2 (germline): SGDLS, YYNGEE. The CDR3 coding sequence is TGTGCCAGCAGCCCTAAGATGGTCCCCCAAGAGACCCAGTACTTC. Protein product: CASSPKMVPQETQYF.

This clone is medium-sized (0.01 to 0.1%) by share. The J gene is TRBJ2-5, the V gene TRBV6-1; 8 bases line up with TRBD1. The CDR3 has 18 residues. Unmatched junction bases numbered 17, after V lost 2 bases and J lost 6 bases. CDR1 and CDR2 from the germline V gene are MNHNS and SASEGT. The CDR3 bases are TGTGCCAGCAGTGAAATTCCGCCTGGCAGGGGGCTATCGAAGACCCAGTACTTC. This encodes CASSEIPPGRGLSKTQYF.

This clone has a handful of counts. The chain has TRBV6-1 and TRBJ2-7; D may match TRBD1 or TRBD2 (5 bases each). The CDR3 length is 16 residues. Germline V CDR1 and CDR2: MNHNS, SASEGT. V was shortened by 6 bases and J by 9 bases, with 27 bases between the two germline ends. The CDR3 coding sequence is TGTGCCAGCAGGGGAAGGGACGGCCGGGAAAGAGGAGTGCAGTACTTC. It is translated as CASRGRDGRERGVQYF.

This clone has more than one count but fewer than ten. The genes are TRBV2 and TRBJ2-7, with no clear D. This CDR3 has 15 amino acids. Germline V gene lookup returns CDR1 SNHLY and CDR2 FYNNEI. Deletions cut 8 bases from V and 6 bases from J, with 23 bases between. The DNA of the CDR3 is TGTGCCAGCTTACCGACCCGGGTGGGCCAAGTCGAGCAGTACTTC. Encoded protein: CASLPTRVGQVEQYF. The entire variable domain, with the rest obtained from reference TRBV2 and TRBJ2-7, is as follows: EPEVTQTPSHQVTQMGQEVILRCVPISNHLYFYWYRQILGQKVEFLVSFYNNEISEKSEIFDDQFSVERPDGSNFTLKIRSTKLEDSAMYFCASLPTRVGQVEQYFGPGTRLTVT.

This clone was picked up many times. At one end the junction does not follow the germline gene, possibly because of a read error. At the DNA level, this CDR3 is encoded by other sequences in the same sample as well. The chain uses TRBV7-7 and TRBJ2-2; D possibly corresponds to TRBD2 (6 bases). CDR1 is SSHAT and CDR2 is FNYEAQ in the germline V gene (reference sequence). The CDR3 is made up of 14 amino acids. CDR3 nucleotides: TGTGCTAGCAGCCCGGACTATAACACGGGGGAGCTGTTTTTT. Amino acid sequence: CASSPDYNTGELFF.

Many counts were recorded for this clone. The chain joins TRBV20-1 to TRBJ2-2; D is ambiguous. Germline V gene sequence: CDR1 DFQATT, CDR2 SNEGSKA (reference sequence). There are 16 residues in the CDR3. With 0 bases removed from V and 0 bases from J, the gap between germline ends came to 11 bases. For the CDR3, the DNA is TGCAGTGCTAGAGATCGGGCAGGACCGAACACCGGGGAGCTGTTTTTT. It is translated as CSARDRAGPNTGELFF.

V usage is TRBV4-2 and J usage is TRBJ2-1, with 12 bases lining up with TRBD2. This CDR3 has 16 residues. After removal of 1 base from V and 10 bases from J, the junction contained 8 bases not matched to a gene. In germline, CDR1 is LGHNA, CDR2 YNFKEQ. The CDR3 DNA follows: TGTGCCAGCAGCCAAGCTTGGACTAGCGGGAAGGGGGAGCAGTTCTTC. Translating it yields CASSQAWTSGKGEQFF.

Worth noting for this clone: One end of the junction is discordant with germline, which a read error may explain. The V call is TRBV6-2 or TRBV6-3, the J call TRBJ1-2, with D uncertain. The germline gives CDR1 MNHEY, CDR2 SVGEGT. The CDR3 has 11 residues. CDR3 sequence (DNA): TGTGCCAGAAGTTACGGGAATGGGTACACCTTC. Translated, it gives CARSYGNGYTF.

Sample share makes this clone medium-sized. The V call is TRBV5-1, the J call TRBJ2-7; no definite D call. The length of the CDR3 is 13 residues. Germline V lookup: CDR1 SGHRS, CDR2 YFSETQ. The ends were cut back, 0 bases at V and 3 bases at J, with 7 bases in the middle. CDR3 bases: TGCGCCAGCAGCTTGGGGGAAAGCTACGAGCAGTACTTC. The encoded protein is CASSLGESYEQYF.

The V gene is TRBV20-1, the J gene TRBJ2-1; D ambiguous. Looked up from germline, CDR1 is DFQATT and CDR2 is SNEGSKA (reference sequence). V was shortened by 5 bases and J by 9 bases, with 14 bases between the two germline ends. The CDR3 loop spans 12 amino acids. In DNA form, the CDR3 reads TGCAGTGCTTGCCGATCAGGCCCTGAGCAGTTCTTC. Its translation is CSACRSGPEQFF.

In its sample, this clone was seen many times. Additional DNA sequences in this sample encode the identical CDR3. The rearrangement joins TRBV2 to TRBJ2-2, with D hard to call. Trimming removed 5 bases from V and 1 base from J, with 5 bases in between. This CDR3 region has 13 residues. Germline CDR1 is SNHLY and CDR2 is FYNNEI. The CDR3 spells CASSLRNTGELFF. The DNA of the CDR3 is TGTGCCAGCAGTCTACGGAACACCGGGGAGCTGTTTTTT.

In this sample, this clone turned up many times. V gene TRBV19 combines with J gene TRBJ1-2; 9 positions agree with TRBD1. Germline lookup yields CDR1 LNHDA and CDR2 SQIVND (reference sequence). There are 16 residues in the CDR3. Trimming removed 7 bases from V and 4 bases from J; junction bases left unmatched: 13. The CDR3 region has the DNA TGTGCCAGTATCTCGACCGGGACAGGGATAGGCTATGGCTACACCTTC. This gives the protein CASISTGTGIGYGYTF.

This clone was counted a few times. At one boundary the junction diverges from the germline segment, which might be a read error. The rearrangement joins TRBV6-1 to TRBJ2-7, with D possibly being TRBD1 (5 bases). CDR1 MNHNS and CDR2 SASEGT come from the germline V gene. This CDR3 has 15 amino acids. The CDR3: CASSEAQGSSYEHYF. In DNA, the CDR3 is TGTGCCAGCAGTGAAGCTCAGGGTAGCTCCTACGAGCATTACTTC.

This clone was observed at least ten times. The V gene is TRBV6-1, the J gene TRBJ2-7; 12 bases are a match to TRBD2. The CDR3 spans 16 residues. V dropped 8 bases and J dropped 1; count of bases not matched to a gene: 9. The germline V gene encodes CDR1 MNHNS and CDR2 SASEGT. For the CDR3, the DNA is TGTGCCAGCGGCGCATTGACTAGCGGGGGTTCCTACGAGCAGTACTTC. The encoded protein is CASGALTSGGSYEQYF.